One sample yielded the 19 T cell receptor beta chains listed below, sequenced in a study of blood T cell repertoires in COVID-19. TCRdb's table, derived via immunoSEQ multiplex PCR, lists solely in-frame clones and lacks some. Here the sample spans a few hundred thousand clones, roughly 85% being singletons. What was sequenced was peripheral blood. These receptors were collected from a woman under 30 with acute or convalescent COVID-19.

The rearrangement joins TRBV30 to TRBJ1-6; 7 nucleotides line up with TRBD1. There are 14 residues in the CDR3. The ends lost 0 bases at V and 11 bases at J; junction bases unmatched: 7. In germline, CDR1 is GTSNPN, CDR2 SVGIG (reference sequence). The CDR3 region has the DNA TGTGCCTGGAGTGTACCGCAGGGGGAAGCACCCCTCCACTTT. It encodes CAWSVPQGEAPLHF.

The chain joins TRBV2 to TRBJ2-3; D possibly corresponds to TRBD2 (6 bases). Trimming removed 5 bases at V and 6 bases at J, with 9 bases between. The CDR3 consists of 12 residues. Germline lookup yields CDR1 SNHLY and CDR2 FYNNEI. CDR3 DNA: TGTGCCAGCAGTCTAGGGAGGGATACGCAGTATTTT. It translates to CASSLGRDTQYF.

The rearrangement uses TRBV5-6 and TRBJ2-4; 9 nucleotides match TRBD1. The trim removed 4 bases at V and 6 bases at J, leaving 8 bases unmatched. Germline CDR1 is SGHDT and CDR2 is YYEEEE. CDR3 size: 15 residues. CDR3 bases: TGTGCCAGCAGCGATGAAACACAGGGGGCAAACATTCAGTACTTC. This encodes CASSDETQGANIQYF.

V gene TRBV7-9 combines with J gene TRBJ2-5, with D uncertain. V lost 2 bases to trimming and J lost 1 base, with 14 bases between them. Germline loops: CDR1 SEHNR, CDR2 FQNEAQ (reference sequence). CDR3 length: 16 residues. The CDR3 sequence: CASSLRPEETQETQYF. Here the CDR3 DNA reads TGTGCCAGCAGCTTACGCCCCGAGGAAACCCAAGAGACCCAGTACTTC. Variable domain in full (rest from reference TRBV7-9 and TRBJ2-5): DTGVSQNPRHKITKRGQNVTFRCDPISEHNRLYWYRQTLGQGPEFLTYFQNEAQLEKSRLLSDRFSAERPKGSFSTLEIQRTEQGDSAMYLCASSLRPEETQETQYFGPGTRLLVL.

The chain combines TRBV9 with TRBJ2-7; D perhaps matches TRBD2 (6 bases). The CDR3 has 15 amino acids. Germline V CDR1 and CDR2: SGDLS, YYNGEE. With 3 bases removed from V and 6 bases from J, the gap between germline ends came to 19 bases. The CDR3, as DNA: TGTGCCAGCAGCGCTCCCGGGACTTCCTCGCCCGAGCAGTACTTC. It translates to CASSAPGTSSPEQYF.

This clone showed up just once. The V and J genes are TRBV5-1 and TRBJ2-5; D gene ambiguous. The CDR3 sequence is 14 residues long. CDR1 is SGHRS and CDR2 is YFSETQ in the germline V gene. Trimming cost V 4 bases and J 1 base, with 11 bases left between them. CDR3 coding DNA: TGCGCCAGCAGCACTGACATCCGCCAAGAGACCCAGTACTTC. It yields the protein CASSTDIRQETQYF.

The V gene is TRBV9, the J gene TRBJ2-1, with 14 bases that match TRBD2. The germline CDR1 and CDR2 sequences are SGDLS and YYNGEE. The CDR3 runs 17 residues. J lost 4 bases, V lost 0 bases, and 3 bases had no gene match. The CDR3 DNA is TGTGCCAGCAGCGTAGCAGGGACTAGCGGGGGATACAATGAGCAGTTCTTC. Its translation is CASSVAGTSGGYNEQFF.

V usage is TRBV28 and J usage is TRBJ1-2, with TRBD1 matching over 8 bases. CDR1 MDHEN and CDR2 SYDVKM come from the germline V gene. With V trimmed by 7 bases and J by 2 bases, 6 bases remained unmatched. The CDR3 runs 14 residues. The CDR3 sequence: CASTLTGANYGYTF. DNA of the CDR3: TGTGCCAGCACCCTGACAGGGGCGAACTATGGCTACACCTTC.

CDR3 coding DNA: TGTGCCAGCAGCATAAGCGCTGGTTTGGGGACCCAGTACTTC. Amino acids: CASSISAGLGTQYF. The rearrangement links TRBV27 to TRBJ2-5, with D hard to call. V lost 6 bases and J 7 bases, leaving 18 bases between the germline ends. The CDR3 consists of 14 residues. Germline CDR1 is MNHEY and CDR2 is SMNVEV (reference sequence).

CDR3 in DNA: TGTGCCAGCCAAGCGGAGGGGGCGAACACTGAAGCTTTCTTT. The encoded protein is CASQAEGANTEAFF. The chain couples TRBV18 to TRBJ1-1; 7 bases align to TRBD1. CDR1 is KGHSH, CDR2 LQKENI, per germline. The CDR3 is 14 residues long. With V trimmed by 8 bases and J by 1 base, 7 bases remained unmatched.

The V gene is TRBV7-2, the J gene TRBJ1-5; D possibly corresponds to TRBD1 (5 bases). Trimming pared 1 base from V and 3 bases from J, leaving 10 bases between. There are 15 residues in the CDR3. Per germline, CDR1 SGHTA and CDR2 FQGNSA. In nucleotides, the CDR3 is TGTGCCAGCAGCTTAGACGGGGGTAACAATCAGCCCCAGCATTTT. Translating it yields CASSLDGGNNQPQHF.

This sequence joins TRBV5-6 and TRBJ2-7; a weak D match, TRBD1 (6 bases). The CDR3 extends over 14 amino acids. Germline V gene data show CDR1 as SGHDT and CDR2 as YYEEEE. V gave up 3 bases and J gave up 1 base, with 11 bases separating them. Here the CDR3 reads CASSSIRGSYEQYF. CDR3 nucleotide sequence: TGTGCCAGCAGCTCTATCAGGGGTTCCTACGAGCAGTACTTC.

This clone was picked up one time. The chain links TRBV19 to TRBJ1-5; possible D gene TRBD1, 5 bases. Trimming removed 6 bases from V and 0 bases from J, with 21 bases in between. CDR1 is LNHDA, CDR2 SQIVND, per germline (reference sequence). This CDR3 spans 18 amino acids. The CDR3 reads CASSTHPLTEYSNQPQHF. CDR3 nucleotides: TGTGCCAGTAGCACCCACCCCCTGACAGAGTATAGCAATCAGCCCCAGCATTTT.

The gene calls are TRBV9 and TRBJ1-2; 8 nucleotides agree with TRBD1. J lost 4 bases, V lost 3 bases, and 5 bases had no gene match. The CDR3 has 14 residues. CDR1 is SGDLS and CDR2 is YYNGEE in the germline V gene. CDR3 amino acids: CASSATGGSYGYTF. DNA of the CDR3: TGTGCCAGCAGCGCCACAGGGGGTAGCTATGGCTACACCTTC.

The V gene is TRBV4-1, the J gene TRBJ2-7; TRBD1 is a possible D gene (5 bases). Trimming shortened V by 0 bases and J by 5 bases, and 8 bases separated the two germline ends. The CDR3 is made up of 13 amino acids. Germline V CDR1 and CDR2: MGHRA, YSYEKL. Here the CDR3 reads CASSQEQANEQYF. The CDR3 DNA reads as TGCGCCAGCAGCCAAGAACAGGCCAACGAGCAGTACTTC.

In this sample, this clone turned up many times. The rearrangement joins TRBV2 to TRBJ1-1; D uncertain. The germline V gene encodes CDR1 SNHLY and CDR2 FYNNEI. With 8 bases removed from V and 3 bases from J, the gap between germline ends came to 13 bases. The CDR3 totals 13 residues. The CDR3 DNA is TGTGCCAGCCTACCGATCGGTTACACTGAAGCTTTCTTT. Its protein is CASLPIGYTEAFF.

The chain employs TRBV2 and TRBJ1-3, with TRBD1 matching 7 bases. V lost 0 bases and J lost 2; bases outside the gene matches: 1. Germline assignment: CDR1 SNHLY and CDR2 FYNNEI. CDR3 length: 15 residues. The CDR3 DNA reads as TGTGCCAGCAGTGAAGCCACAGGGGCTGGAAACACCATATATTTT. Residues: CASSEATGAGNTIYF.

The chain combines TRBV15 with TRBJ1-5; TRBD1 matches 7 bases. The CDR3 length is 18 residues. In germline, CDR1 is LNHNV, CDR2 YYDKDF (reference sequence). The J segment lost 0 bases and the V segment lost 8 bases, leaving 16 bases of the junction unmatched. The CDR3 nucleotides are TGTGCCACCGGGAAACAGGGGACGAGGCTATATAGCAATCAGCCCCAGCATTTT. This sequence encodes CATGKQGTRLYSNQPQHF.

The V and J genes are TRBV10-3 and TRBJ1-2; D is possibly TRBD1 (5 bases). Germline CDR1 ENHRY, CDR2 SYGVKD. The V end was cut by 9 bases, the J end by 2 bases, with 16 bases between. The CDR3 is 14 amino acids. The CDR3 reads CAMGRHRRNYGYTF. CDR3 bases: TGTGCCATGGGGCGGCACAGGCGGAACTATGGCTACACCTTC.